This T cell receptor (beta chain) was observed in a study of vaccination effects on CD4 cells after COVID-19. Details on this clone: The antigen is not known.

The protocol was immunoSEQ multiplex PCR, while the TCRdb copy is restricted to in-frame clones and leaves out a portion. This sample has around 83,000 clones, with around 74% found just once. Antigen-specific CD4+ T cell clonotypes were called by their expansion after viral peptide-pool culture in ViraFEST. CD4+ T cells were isolated after less than 13 days of culture. Previously uninfected by SARS-CoV-2, the vaccine recipients also showed negative nucleocapsid antibodies. The TCR was taken from a human donor who received a COVID-19 vaccine. Sequencing was performed on CD4+ T cells from PBMCs cultured with HCoV-229E spike peptides, taken before COVID-19 vaccination.

CDR3 DNA: TGTGCCAGCAGCCAAGGGGCAGGGGCCGGGTACTATGGCTACACCTTC. This translates into CASSQGAGAGYYGYTF. The gene calls are TRBV3-1 (or the pseudogene TRBV3-2) and TRBJ1-2; D possibly corresponds to TRBD1 (6 bases). CDR3 size: 16 residues. V gave up 1 base and J gave up 3 bases, with 15 bases separating them. From germline, CDR1 is LGHDT and CDR2 YNNKEL (reference sequence).